What follows are 24 T cell receptor beta chains derived from one specimen sequenced in a study of shared clonotypes between healthy human individuals. Generated by immunoSEQ multiplex PCR, the TCRdb table keeps only in-frame clones and is missing some. This sample has approximately 500,000 clones, with less than 85% found just once. The sample consisted of PBMCs. These receptor sequences come from a woman aged 40 to 50 in good health. Some clones in this sample may be carry-over from other donors' samples.

The chain links TRBV27 to TRBJ2-2, with 9 bases aligning to TRBD2. Germline loops: CDR1 MNHEY, CDR2 SMNVEV (reference sequence). Trimming removed 6 bases from V and 4 bases from J; junction bases left unmatched: 6. There are 15 residues in the CDR3. CDR3 protein: CASRTGTSTTGELFF. As DNA, the CDR3 is TGTGCCAGCAGGACCGGGACTAGCACCACCGGGGAGCTGTTTTTT.

The chain has TRBV11-2 and TRBJ2-1, with 10 bases aligning to TRBD2. Trimming removed 1 base from V and 7 bases from J; junction bases left unmatched: 7. Germline assignment: CDR1 SGHAT and CDR2 FQNNGV. There are 16 residues in the CDR3. The CDR3 DNA follows: TGTGCCAGCAGCTTAGGGAGGCTAGCGGGAGTAAATGAGCAGTTCTTC. This encodes CASSLGRLAGVNEQFF.

The chain has TRBV4-1 and TRBJ2-3; 9 bases match TRBD2. Germline loops: CDR1 MGHRA, CDR2 YSYEKL. V was pared by 0 bases and J by 6 bases, with 4 bases of the junction left unmatched. The CDR3 has 15 amino acids. The CDR3 loop reads CASSQEAGGWDTQYF. CDR3 sequence (DNA): TGCGCCAGCAGCCAAGAAGCGGGAGGATGGGATACGCAGTATTTT.

The gene calls are TRBV30 and TRBJ2-5; TRBD1 aligns across 8 bases. V lost 0 bases, J lost 2 bases, and 8 bases stayed unmatched. The CDR3 loop spans 16 amino acids. CDR1 is GTSNPN and CDR2 is SVGIG in the germline V gene (reference sequence). CDR3 bases: TGTGCCTGGAGTGTATGGACAGGGTTAGGGCAAGAGACCCAGTACTTC. This translates into CAWSVWTGLGQETQYF.

The chain carries TRBV7-3 and TRBJ2-1; 7 nucleotides align to TRBD1. Looked up from germline, CDR1 is SGHTA and CDR2 is FQGTGA. This CDR3 is 14 amino acids long. The V gene end was trimmed by 5 bases and the J gene end by 5 bases; junction bases not matched to a gene: 6. CDR3 sequence (DNA): TGTGCCAGCAGCATAGACAGGGCTAACAATGAGCAGTTCTTC. Protein sequence: CASSIDRANNEQFF.

In this sample, this clone turned up a few times. The chain is built from TRBV5-1 and TRBJ2-7, with 10 bases that match TRBD2. The CDR3 loop spans 17 amino acids. The V and J ends lost 0 bases and 4 bases, in that order; junction bases with no gene match: 10. The germline CDR1 and CDR2 sequences are SGHRS and YFSETQ. The CDR3 loop is CASSLGFLAGVEYEQYF. For the CDR3, the DNA is TGCGCCAGCAGCTTGGGTTTTCTAGCGGGAGTAGAGTACGAGCAGTACTTC.

The chain couples TRBV5-4 to TRBJ2-2; TRBD2 matches at 14 bases. CDR3 size: 16 residues. Per the germline V gene, CDR1 is SGHNT and CDR2 is YYREEE (reference sequence). With 2 bases clipped from V and 4 bases from J, the junction kept 1 base outside the gene matches. DNA for the CDR3: TGTGCCAGCAGCTTTGGGACTAGCGGGAGCACCGGGGAGCTGTTTTTT. Residues: CASSFGTSGSTGELFF.

J is TRBJ1-4 and V is TRBV5-1, with D perhaps matching TRBD1 (6 bases). The CDR3 extends over 15 amino acids. In germline, CDR1 is SGHRS, CDR2 YFSETQ. The V and J ends lost 3 bases and 0 bases respectively, with 9 bases between them. CDR3 nucleotide sequence: TGCGCCAGCAGCTGGGACACGACAACTAATGAAAAACTGTTTTTT. Its protein product is CASSWDTTTNEKLFF. Full variable domain (outside the CDR3, taken from reference TRBV5-1 and TRBJ1-4): KAGVTQTPRYLIKTRGQQVTLSCSPISGHRSVSWYQQTPGQGLQFLFEYFSETQRNKGNFPGRFSGRQFSNSRSEMNVSTLELGDSALYLCASSWDTTTNEKLFFGSGTQLSVL.

This clone has just a few counts. No DNA is shown, since the ends of the CDR3 on it are uncertain; the CDR3 is the one TCRdb lists. V and J are TRBV6-1 and TRBJ1-5; the table's D call TRBD1 went unverified against the DNA. Germline V gene data show CDR1 as MNHNS and CDR2 as SASEGT. From its first to its last residue, the CDR3 has 15 amino acids. The CDR3 region is CASILGPSSNQPQHF.

As regards this clone: This sample also contains other DNA sequences that code for the same CDR3. V gene TRBV5-1 combines with J gene TRBJ2-3; D remains unclear. The germline V and J ends were trimmed by 3 bases and 2 bases, with 4 bases remaining between them. The CDR3 sequence is 12 residues long. Germline CDR1 reads SGHRS; CDR2 reads YFSETQ. The DNA for the CDR3 is TGCGCCAGCAGCTCGTACACAGATACGCAGTATTTT. Protein: CASSSYTDTQYF.

V and J are TRBV9 and TRBJ1-3, with 7 bases matching TRBD1. V lost 2 bases to trimming and J lost 2 bases; unmatched junction nucleotides: 7. Germline CDR1 is SGDLS and CDR2 is YYNGEE. This CDR3 comprises 16 residues. The CDR3 loop is CASSVQTGATGNTIYF. The CDR3 DNA is TGTGCCAGCAGCGTTCAAACAGGGGCAACTGGAAACACCATATATTTT.

J is TRBJ1-1 and V is TRBV4-1; a possible D gene is TRBD1 (5 bases). CDR3 size: 14 residues. V dropped 3 bases and J dropped 11 bases, with 19 bases sitting between them. Germline CDR1 and CDR2: MGHRA and YSYEKL. The CDR3 DNA sequence: TGCGCCAGCAGCCAGGACACCAGAGTTGGTGGGGCTTTCTTT. Translating it yields CASSQDTRVGGAFF.

This chain connects TRBV28 to TRBJ1-1; D gene uncertain. The CDR3 consists of 13 residues. Trimming stripped 8 bases from V and 0 bases from J, with 10 bases between. The germline V gene has CDR1 MDHEN and CDR2 SYDVKM. The CDR3 DNA reads TGTGCCAGCCCCTCCCCATTGAACACTGAAGCTTTCTTT. Protein sequence: CASPSPLNTEAFF.

The chain joins TRBV7-9 to TRBJ2-4; TRBD1 matches 8 bases. Germline trimming cut 5 bases from V and 8 bases from J; bases unmatched to any gene: 11. CDR3 length equals 15 residues. Germline loops: CDR1 SEHNR, CDR2 FQNEAQ (reference sequence). CDR3 nucleotides: TGTGCCAGCAGCCATGCCCTGACAGGGGAGTACATTCAGTACTTC. Its translation: CASSHALTGEYIQYF. The full variable domain, in which reference TRBV7-9 and TRBJ2-4 provide the parts outside the CDR3, is DTGVSQNPRHKITKRGQNVTFRCDPISEHNRLYWYRQTLGQGPEFLTYFQNEAQLEKSRLLSDRFSAERPKGSFSTLEIQRTEQGDSAMYLCASSHALTGEYIQYFGAGTRLSVL.

In its sample, this clone was seen many times. V usage is TRBV7-6 and J usage is TRBJ1-1; no clear D gene. The CDR3 length is 14 residues. Germline V gene sequence: CDR1 SGHVS, CDR2 FNYEAQ. V was clipped by 5 bases and J by 6 bases, with 16 bases between them. CDR3 residues: CASSPDSIAPEAFF. CDR3 DNA: TGTGCCAGCAGCCCCGACTCCATCGCCCCTGAAGCTTTCTTT. The full variable domain, rest sourced from reference TRBV7-6 and TRBJ1-1, is GAGVSQSPRYKVTKRGQDVALRCDPISGHVSLYWYRQALGQGPEFLTYFNYEAQQDKSGLPNDRFSAERPEGSISTLTIQRTEQRDSAMYRCASSPDSIAPEAFFGQGTRLTVV.

V is TRBV11-3 and J is TRBJ2-1; D is unclear. Trimming cost V 3 bases and J 6 bases, with 6 bases left between them. CDR1 SGHNT and CDR2 YENEEA come from the germline V gene. This CDR3 is 12 amino acids long. The CDR3 protein is CASSFGGNEQFF. DNA for the CDR3: TGTGCCAGCAGCTTTGGCGGCAATGAGCAGTTCTTC.

The chain recombines TRBV9 with TRBJ2-7; TRBD1 is a possible D gene (6 bases). The CDR3 is 14 residues long. Germline CDR1 reads SGDLS; CDR2 reads YYNGEE. V shed 4 bases and J shed 2 bases, with 13 bases lying between them. CDR3 residues: CASSFRDKTYEQYF. The CDR3 region has the DNA TGTGCCAGCAGCTTCCGGGACAAGACCTACGAGCAGTACTTC.

The CDR3, as DNA: TGTGCCAGCAGCGCCTTATATACTAGCGGGAGCTATGAGCAGTTCTTC. It is translated as CASSALYTSGSYEQFF. The gene calls are TRBV9 and TRBJ2-1; 11 nucleotides align to TRBD2. With V trimmed by 3 bases and J by 8 bases, 10 bases remained unmatched. The CDR3 has 16 residues. Germline V gene sequence: CDR1 SGDLS, CDR2 YYNGEE.

V and J are TRBV6-5 and TRBJ1-4, with 9 bases matching TRBD1. V lost 5 bases and J lost 15; bases outside the gene matches: 7. Germline CDR1 and CDR2: MNHEY and SVGAGI. CDR3 length equals 12 residues. CDR3 DNA: TGTGCCAGCAGTCCGGGGGGACAGGGCGTGTTTTTT. As protein: CASSPGGQGVFF.

This clone was observed at least ten times. DNA for the CDR3: TGTGCCAGCAGTTTATGGGCTAGCGGGCGACAATTGGAAGAGACCCAGTACTTC. It encodes CASSLWASGRQLEETQYF. The chain is built from TRBV28 and TRBJ2-5; the match to TRBD2 covers 8 bases. The length of the CDR3 is 18 residues. V was pared by 0 bases and J by 3 bases, with 12 bases of the junction left unmatched. Germline CDR1 MDHEN, CDR2 SYDVKM.

The CDR3 protein is CASRTSGRGVTGELFF. The CDR3 DNA is TGTGCCAGCAGGACTAGCGGGAGAGGGGTCACCGGGGAGCTGTTTTTT. The chain employs TRBV5-6 and TRBJ2-2; 12 nucleotides match TRBD2. The CDR3 length is 16 residues. Trimming removed 5 bases from V and 4 bases from J; junction bases left unmatched: 6. The V gene's germline CDR1 is SGHDT and CDR2 YYEEEE.

The genes are TRBV7-2 and TRBJ2-2, with TRBD2 matching over 11 bases. The J segment lost 1 base and the V segment lost 7 bases, leaving 2 bases of the junction unmatched. Germline V gives CDR1 SGHTA, CDR2 FQGNSA. The CDR3 has 15 amino acids. For the CDR3, the DNA is TGTGCCAGCACCGGACTAGCGGGGAACACCGGGGAGCTGTTTTTT. It is translated as CASTGLAGNTGELFF.

The J gene is TRBJ2-3, the V gene TRBV29-1, with 15 bases matching TRBD2. Germline lookup yields CDR1 SQVTM and CDR2 ANQGSEA. The length of the CDR3 is 15 residues. V shed 6 bases, J shed 2 bases, and the junction held 3 bases outside the gene matches. CDR3 nucleotides: TGCAGCGTGGGGACTAGCGGGAGGTTCACAGATACGCAGTATTTT. This sequence encodes CSVGTSGRFTDTQYF.

The rearrangement links TRBV30 to TRBJ2-2, with TRBD2 identical over 10 bases. Germline V gene data show CDR1 as GTSNPN and CDR2 as SVGIG (reference sequence). The length of the CDR3 is 17 residues. J gave up 4 bases and V 0 bases, and 8 bases lay outside the gene matches. The CDR3: CAWSVLPSGRSTGELFF. The CDR3 DNA is TGTGCCTGGAGTGTACTGCCTAGCGGGAGATCCACCGGGGAGCTGTTTTTT. The full variable domain, rest sourced from reference TRBV30 and TRBJ2-2, is SQTIHQWPATLVQPVGSPLSLECTVEGTSNPNLYWYRQAAGRGLQLLFYSVGIGQISSEVPQNLSASRPQDRQFILSSKKLLLSDSGFYLCAWSVLPSGRSTGELFFGEGSRLTVL.